In this sample, the clone carrying this TCR beta chain turned up once. Produced via immunoSEQ multiplex PCR; TCRdb's table is partial and in-frame only. The data contain around 80,000 clones, about 96% of them seen just once; the ten biggest clones take up about 0.31%. CDR1 and CDR2 (germline): LGHNA, YNFKEQ. This CDR3 has 17 amino acids. Germline trimming cut 2 bases from V and 6 bases from J; bases unmatched to any gene: 7. The sample originates from a study of technical replicates of blood from a handful of donors. The V call is TRBV4-2, the J call TRBJ2-1, with TRBD2 identical over 13 bases. This clonotype was sampled from a human donor in good health. The sample taken for sequencing was T cells isolated from PBMCs. The CDR3 here is CASSQPIRTSGSNEQFF. The CDR3 coding sequence is TGTGCCAGCAGCCAACCGATCCGGACTAGCGGGAGCAATGAGCAGTTCTTC.